This T cell receptor (beta chain) was captured in a study of blood T cell repertoires in COVID-19. As for the study in general: T cells, B-cell-depleted T cells, or PBMCs provided the cDNA or gDNA that served as material.

Data came from immunoSEQ multiplex PCR; TCRdb stores just in-frame clones and leaves some out. This sample yields roughly 400,000 clones, of which 70% to 90% are seen a single time; less than 1.5% belongs to the top ten. Those who participated ranged in age from roughly 18 to 89 years and resided in about two dozen US areas. CDR1 MNHEY and CDR2 SVGAGI come from the germline V gene. The CDR3 loop spans 15 amino acids. Unmatched junction bases numbered 7, after V lost 2 bases and J lost 6 bases. The chain couples TRBV6-5 to TRBJ1-1; 9 nucleotides line up with TRBD1. The sequence came from a woman younger than 30 who had been exposed to COVID-19. The sequenced material came from PBMCs or T cells enriched from blood (not recorded which). CDR3: CASSYPGQGSAEAFF. The CDR3 region has the DNA TGTGCCAGCAGTTACCCGGGACAGGGTTCCGCTGAAGCTTTCTTT.